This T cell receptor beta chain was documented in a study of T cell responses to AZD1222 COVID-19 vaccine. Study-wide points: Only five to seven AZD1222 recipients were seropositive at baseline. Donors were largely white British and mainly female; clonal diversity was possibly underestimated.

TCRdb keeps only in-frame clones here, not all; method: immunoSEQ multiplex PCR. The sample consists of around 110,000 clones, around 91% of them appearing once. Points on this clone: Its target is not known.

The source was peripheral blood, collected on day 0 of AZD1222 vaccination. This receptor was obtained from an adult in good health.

The CDR3 loop reads CASSLGPTDTQYF. The DNA for the CDR3 is TGTGCCAGCAGCTTGGGGCCCACAGATACGCAGTATTTT. This chain uses TRBV5-6 with TRBJ2-3; D is undetermined. Germline CDR1 is SGHDT and CDR2 is YYEEEE. CDR3 size: 13 residues. Trimming removed 0 bases at V and 2 bases at J, with 4 bases between.